Listed below are T cell receptor beta chains from one sample, sequenced in a study of technical replicates of blood from a handful of donors. Clones were read by immunoSEQ multiplex PCR, and TCRdb kept only the in-frame ones, dropping some. The sample gives about 80,000 clones, approximately 89% of which show up once; approximately 0.39% is in the top ten. Source material: T cells isolated from PBMCs. Receptors originate from a human donor in good health. Each CDR3 is given with its conserved first and last residue. The D gene is left open where the match is weak. Clone size is not always given. Where it is, it says once, few, many or a class for expanded clones.

v_call: TRBV12-5
j_call: TRBJ1-1
clone_size: NA
d_call: NA
cdr3_aa: CASGIDRLNTEAFF
cdr3_nt: TGTGCTAGTGGTATAGACAGACTGAACACTGAAGCTTTCTTT

v_call: TRBV28
j_call: TRBJ2-7
clone_size: NA
d_call: NA
cdr3_aa: CASSLNLILLYEQYF
cdr3_nt: TGTGCCAGCAGTTTAAACCTTATACTCCTCTACGAGCAGTACTTC

v_call: TRBV13
j_call: TRBJ2-7
clone_size: once
d_call: TRBD2
cdr3_aa: CASSWTPSGRLTYEQYF
cdr3_nt: TGTGCCAGCAGCTGGACACCTAGCGGGAGGCTGACCTACGAGCAGTACTTC

v_call: TRBV27
j_call: TRBJ2-7
clone_size: NA
d_call: TRBD1
cdr3_aa: CASSLSATGNYEQYF
cdr3_nt: TGTGCCAGCAGTTTATCGGCGACAGGGAACTACGAGCAGTACTTC

v_call: TRBV7-2
j_call: TRBJ2-7
clone_size: NA
d_call: NA
cdr3_aa: CASSLALAANYEQYF
cdr3_nt: TGTGCCAGCAGCTTAGCACTAGCAGCTAACTACGAGCAGTACTTC

v_call: TRBV10-3
j_call: TRBJ2-2
clone_size: NA
d_call: TRBD2
cdr3_aa: CAISEIAGSGELFF
cdr3_nt: TGTGCCATCAGTGAAATAGCGGGATCCGGGGAGCTGTTTTTT

v_call: TRBV27
j_call: TRBJ2-1
clone_size: NA
d_call: TRBD2
cdr3_aa: CASSLKSGRGPYNEQFF
cdr3_nt: TGTGCCAGCAGTTTAAAGAGCGGGAGAGGCCCCTACAATGAGCAGTTCTTC

v_call: TRBV11-2
j_call: TRBJ2-1
clone_size: NA
d_call: TRBD2
cdr3_aa: CASSQGLAGGGEQFF
cdr3_nt: TGTGCCAGCAGCCAGGGACTAGCGGGAGGAGGGGAGCAGTTCTTC

v_call: TRBV27
j_call: TRBJ2-7
clone_size: NA
d_call: NA
cdr3_aa: CASSPSSGTRTYEQYF
cdr3_nt: TGTGCCAGCAGTCCCTCCTCCGGGACACGTACCTACGAGCAGTACTTC

v_call: TRBV6-5
j_call: TRBJ1-1
clone_size: few
d_call: NA
cdr3_aa: CASKGTEAFF
cdr3_nt: TGTGCCAGCAAGGGGACTGAAGCTTTCTTT

v_call: TRBV19
j_call: TRBJ2-3
clone_size: NA
d_call: TRBD2
cdr3_aa: CASSIYSGITDTQYF
cdr3_nt: TGTGCCAGTAGTATTTATAGCGGGATAACAGATACGCAGTATTTT

v_call: TRBV15
j_call: TRBJ2-2
clone_size: few
d_call: NA
cdr3_aa: CATSDRSAGELFF
cdr3_nt: TGTGCCACCTCTGACAGGTCAGCCGGGGAGCTGTTTTTT

v_call: TRBV5-1
j_call: TRBJ2-1
clone_size: NA
d_call: TRBD1
cdr3_aa: CASSPRQGPYNEQFF
cdr3_nt: TGCGCCAGCAGCCCAAGACAGGGACCCTACAATGAGCAGTTCTTC

v_call: TRBV7-9
j_call: TRBJ2-3
clone_size: NA
d_call: NA
cdr3_aa: CASSYPGVTDTQYF
cdr3_nt: TGTGCCAGCAGCTACCCCGGTGTAACAGATACGCAGTATTTT

v_call: TRBV30
j_call: TRBJ2-3
clone_size: NA
d_call: NA
cdr3_aa: CAWSLTDTQYF
cdr3_nt: TGTGCCTGGAGCCTGACAGATACGCAGTATTTT

v_call: TRBV6-5
j_call: TRBJ2-7
clone_size: NA
d_call: NA
cdr3_aa: CASPGAYEQYF
cdr3_nt: TGTGCCAGCCCGGGAGCCTACGAGCAGTACTTC

v_call: TRBV11-2
j_call: TRBJ1-1
clone_size: NA
d_call: NA
cdr3_aa: CASSAQQVPNTEAFF
cdr3_nt: TGTGCCAGCAGCGCTCAGCAGGTCCCCAACACTGAAGCTTTCTTT

v_call: TRBV30
j_call: TRBJ1-6
clone_size: NA
d_call: NA
cdr3_aa: CAWIRHNSPLHF
cdr3_nt: TGTGCCTGGATCAGGCACAATTCACCCCTCCACTTT

v_call: TRBV30
j_call: TRBJ2-7
clone_size: NA
d_call: TRBD2
cdr3_aa: CAWTSGTNYEQYF
cdr3_nt: TGTGCCTGGACTAGCGGGACAAACTACGAGCAGTACTTC

v_call: TRBV7-9
j_call: TRBJ1-2
clone_size: NA
d_call: TRBD1
cdr3_aa: CASSFDRPGQGIGYTF
cdr3_nt: TGTGCCAGCAGCTTCGACCGCCCGGGACAGGGAATTGGCTACACCTTC

v_call: TRBV28
j_call: TRBJ2-1
clone_size: NA
d_call: NA
cdr3_aa: CASSEGLNEQFF
cdr3_nt: TGTGCCAGCAGCGAGGGCCTTAATGAGCAGTTCTTC

v_call: TRBV5-1
j_call: TRBJ2-3
clone_size: NA
d_call: NA
cdr3_aa: CASSPTTDTQYF
cdr3_nt: TGCGCCAGTTCTCCGACTACAGATACGCAGTATTTT

v_call: TRBV30
j_call: TRBJ1-1
clone_size: NA
d_call: TRBD1
cdr3_aa: CAWTGTGVSEAFF
cdr3_nt: TGTGCCTGGACCGGGACAGGGGTATCTGAAGCTTTCTTT

v_call: TRBV2
j_call: TRBJ1-1
clone_size: few
d_call: TRBD1
cdr3_aa: CASSYRGGTEAFF
cdr3_nt: TGTGCCAGCAGCTACAGGGGCGGCACTGAAGCTTTCTTT

v_call: TRBV20-1
j_call: TRBJ1-2
clone_size: NA
d_call: NA
cdr3_aa: CSAFDSYGYTF
cdr3_nt: TGCAGTGCTTTCGACAGCTATGGCTACACCTTC

v_call: TRBV5-6
j_call: TRBJ1-5
clone_size: once
d_call: NA
cdr3_aa: CASSLYYDQPQHF
cdr3_nt: TGTGCCAGCAGCTTATACTATGACCAGCCCCAGCATTTT

v_call: TRBV6-6
j_call: TRBJ2-5
clone_size: NA
d_call: TRBD2
cdr3_aa: CASSYRGGAIQETQYF
cdr3_nt: TGTGCCAGCAGTTACCGGGGGGGGGCTATACAAGAGACCCAGTACTTC

v_call: TRBV7-8
j_call: TRBJ2-1
clone_size: NA
d_call: NA
cdr3_aa: CASSFSRVLKDEQFF
cdr3_nt: TGTGCCAGCAGCTTTTCGCGGGTCCTAAAGGATGAGCAGTTCTTC

v_call: TRBV5-4
j_call: TRBJ2-1
clone_size: NA
d_call: TRBD2
cdr3_aa: CASSWGTSVLNEQFF
cdr3_nt: TGTGCCAGCAGCTGGGGGACTAGCGTGCTTAATGAGCAGTTCTTC

v_call: TRBV25-1
j_call: TRBJ1-2
clone_size: NA
d_call: NA
cdr3_aa: CASSEWTNGGYTF
cdr3_nt: TGTGCCAGCAGTGAGTGGACAAACGGGGGCTACACCTTC

v_call: TRBV7-3
j_call: TRBJ2-1
clone_size: NA
d_call: NA
cdr3_aa: CASSLTSSYNEQFF
cdr3_nt: TGTGCCAGCAGCTTAACTAGCTCCTACAATGAGCAGTTCTTC

v_call: TRBV19
j_call: TRBJ2-3
clone_size: NA
d_call: TRBD2
cdr3_aa: CASRPSGGTDTQYF
cdr3_nt: TGTGCCAGTAGGCCTAGCGGTGGCACAGATACGCAGTATTTT

v_call: TRBV11-2
j_call: TRBJ2-5
clone_size: NA
d_call: TRBD2
cdr3_aa: CASTVGTSFGETQYF
cdr3_nt: TGTGCCAGCACAGTCGGGACTAGCTTTGGGGAGACCCAGTACTTC

v_call: TRBV4-1
j_call: TRBJ2-7
clone_size: NA
d_call: TRBD2
cdr3_aa: CASSQPTSGITYEQYF
cdr3_nt: TGCGCCAGCAGCCAACCTACTAGCGGCATCACCTACGAGCAGTACTTC

v_call: TRBV29-1
j_call: TRBJ2-7
clone_size: NA
d_call: TRBD1
cdr3_aa: CSVATGGYEQYF
cdr3_nt: TGCAGCGTTGCCACAGGGGGGTACGAGCAGTACTTC

v_call: TRBV19
j_call: TRBJ1-2
clone_size: few
d_call: NA
cdr3_aa: CASSKGHSDGYTF
cdr3_nt: TGTGCCAGTAGCAAGGGACACAGCGATGGCTACACCTTC

v_call: TRBV5-4
j_call: TRBJ2-1
clone_size: NA
d_call: TRBD2
cdr3_aa: CASSFGTSGRWEQFF
cdr3_nt: TGTGCCAGCAGCTTCGGGACTAGCGGGAGATGGGAGCAGTTCTTC

v_call: TRBV30
j_call: TRBJ2-2
clone_size: NA
d_call: NA
cdr3_aa: CAGGASNTGELFF
cdr3_nt: TGTGCCGGCGGGGCCTCGAACACCGGGGAGCTGTTTTTT

v_call: TRBV7-7
j_call: TRBJ2-5
clone_size: NA
d_call: NA
cdr3_aa: CASSLDIQVWETQYF
cdr3_nt: TGTGCCAGCAGCTTAGATATCCAGGTCTGGGAGACCCAGTACTTC

v_call: TRBV7-9
j_call: TRBJ1-5
clone_size: few
d_call: NA
cdr3_aa: CASARSGNQPQHF
cdr3_nt: TGTGCCAGCGCACGGTCAGGGAATCAGCCCCAGCATTTT

v_call: TRBV5-6
j_call: TRBJ1-2
clone_size: NA
d_call: NA
cdr3_aa: CASSLDVGGGIDYGYTF
cdr3_nt: TGTGCCAGCAGCTTGGATGTGGGCGGGGGGATAGACTATGGCTACACCTTC

v_call: TRBV10-3
j_call: TRBJ2-7
clone_size: NA
d_call: TRBD2
cdr3_aa: CAITTSGTYEQYF
cdr3_nt: TGTGCCATCACGACTAGCGGAACCTACGAGCAGTACTTC